This is a list of T cell receptor beta chains from one sample in a study of Graves' ophthalmopathy and Graves' hyperthyroidism. TCRdb passed the multiplex PCR reads through MiXCR, listing each CDR3 protein once. The sample has about 420,000 distinct CDR3 sequences, roughly 20% seen once; the top ten hold 2.5% to 3.5%. The sample comprised peripheral blood. All receptors come from a woman younger than 35 with stable Graves' hyperthyroidism. CDR3s include the opening cysteine and the closing phenylalanine or tryptophan. Fields, in order: J gene, D gene, CDR3 length, V gene, clone size, CDR3 DNA, CDR3 protein. D genes are given only for firm matches. The size field is filled for only some rows; it gives once, few, many or a size class.

TRBJ1-5,-,14,TRBV12-3/TRBV12-4,many,TGTGCCAGCAGTTTCCTGACAGACAATCAGCCCCAGCATTTT,CASSFLTDNQPQHF
TRBJ2-7,TRBD2,19,TRBV9,-,TGTGCCAGCAGCGGACTCACCGGGACTAGGGAATCCAGCTCCTACGAGCAGTACTTC,CASSGLTGTRESSSYEQYF
TRBJ1-3,-,16,TRBV9,-,TGTGCCAGCAGCGTATGGCCGGGGCGCTCTGGAAACACCATATATTTT,CASSVWPGRSGNTIYF
TRBJ1-1,-,14,TRBV6-1,once,TGTGCCAGCAGTGCGGACGGTGTGAACACTGAAGCTTTCTTT,CASSADGVNTEAFF
TRBJ2-5,TRBD2,15,TRBV12-3/TRBV12-4,many,TGTGCCAGCAGTTTGGAGCGGGAGGGCCACGAGACCCAGTACTTC,CASSLEREGHETQYF
TRBJ1-5,TRBD1,15,TRBV28,many,TGTGCCAGCAGTCGGACAGGGAATAGCAATCAGCCCCAGCATTTT,CASSRTGNSNQPQHF
TRBJ1-2,TRBD1,17,TRBV5-1,many,TGCGCCAGCTCCGCCCGGGACAGGCGAACTGGGAACTATGGCTACACCTTC,CASSARDRRTGNYGYTF
TRBJ2-5,-,10,TRBV3-1,many,TGTGCCAGCGAGGGAGAGACCCAGTACTTC,CASEGETQYF
TRBJ1-1,-,12,TRBV28,-,TGTGCCAGCAGATTATCCGGGACACAAGCTTTCTTT,CASRLSGTQAFF
TRBJ2-5,-,15,TRBV6-1,many,TGTGCCAGCAGGGGGGCAGGGGAGTTTCGAGAGACCCAGTACTTC,CASRGAGEFRETQYF
TRBJ2-5,-,13,TRBV12-3/TRBV12-4,many,TGTGCCAGCAGTTTTGGGAGGAGAGAGACCCAGTACTTC,CASSFGRRETQYF
TRBJ1-5,TRBD1,15,TRBV19,many,TGTGCCAGTAGTATAGGGGACAGGGCGGGTCAGCCCCAGCATTTT,CASSIGDRAGQPQHF
TRBJ2-7,-,12,TRBV6-2/TRBV6-3,many,TGTGCCAGCAGGGACCAGGTCGACGAGCAGTACTTC,CASRDQVDEQYF
TRBJ1-1,-,12,TRBV7-8,many,TGTGCCAGCAGCTTCCTAAGCACTGAAGCTTTCTTT,CASSFLSTEAFF
TRBJ1-2,-,12,TRBV20-1,many,TGCAGTGAATTCAGGGTGGGATATGGCTACACCTTC,CSEFRVGYGYTF
TRBJ2-4,-,12,TRBV2,many,TGTGCCAGCAACAGGGTAGCGAACATTCAGTACTTC,CASNRVANIQYF
TRBJ2-5,TRBD2,16,TRBV11-2,few,TGTGCCAGCAGCTCGGGGACTAGCGGTCGTGGTGAGACCCAGTACTTC,CASSSGTSGRGETQYF
TRBJ2-7,TRBD2,17,TRBV4-3,few,TGCGCCAGCAGCCACACTTTTGGGACTAGATTCTCCTACGAGCAGTACTTC,CASSHTFGTRFSYEQYF
TRBJ1-6,-,13,TRBV6-5,-,TGTGCCAGCAGTTACTATCAGGATTCACCCCTCCACTTT,CASSYYQDSPLHF
TRBJ2-5,TRBD1,14,TRBV20-1,many,TGCAGTGCCAAGGGACAGAATTTGCAAGAGACCCAGTACTTC,CSAKGQNLQETQYF
TRBJ2-4,TRBD1,17,TRBV18,-,TGTGCCAGCTCACTACTGACAGGGCCCGACAAGAAAAACATTCAGTACTTC,CASSLLTGPDKKNIQYF
TRBJ2-4,-,14,TRBV9,-,TGTGCCAGCAGCGTAGGCTCAACCAAAAACATTCAGTACTTC,CASSVGSTKNIQYF
TRBJ2-4,TRBD2,15,TRBV2,many,TGTGCCAGCCGCTTTAGCGGGCTAGCCAAAAACATTCAGTACTTC,CASRFSGLAKNIQYF
TRBJ2-3,TRBD2,17,TRBV6-2/TRBV6-3,many,TGTGCCAGCAGTCCCGGACTAGCGGGAGTAGGTGGAGATACGCAGTATTTT,CASSPGLAGVGGDTQYF
TRBJ1-2,-,15,TRBV27,many,TGTGCCAGCAGTTTCGGCGTAGAAGCGAACTATGGCTACACCTTC,CASSFGVEANYGYTF
TRBJ1-5,TRBD1,14,TRBV2,-,TGTGCCAGCAGTGACGGACAGGGGTATCAGCCCCAGCATTTT,CASSDGQGYQPQHF
TRBJ1-2,-,12,TRBV20-1,few,TGCAGTGCTAAGGAGGAACGAGGAGGCTACACCTTC,CSAKEERGGYTF
TRBJ1-5,-,15,TRBV28,-,TGTGCCAGCAGTTTACCCCGGCAGGCCTACAAGCCCCAGCATTTT,CASSLPRQAYKPQHF
TRBJ2-7,TRBD1,16,TRBV6-5,many,TGTGCCAGCCGACAGGGACGAGGGATAATATTACGGGAGCAGTACTTC,CASRQGRGIILREQYF
TRBJ2-5,TRBD2,17,TRBV11-1,-,TGTGCCAGCAGCTTCGCTGGAAATAGCGGGAGGAAAGAGACCCAGTACTTC,CASSFAGNSGRKETQYF
TRBJ1-1,TRBD1,15,TRBV12-3/TRBV12-4,many,TGTGCCAGCAGATCATCGGGACAGACGAACACTGAAGCTTTCTTT,CASRSSGQTNTEAFF
TRBJ2-2,-,12,TRBV2,many,TGTGCCAGCACTCAGAACACCGGGGAGCTGTTCTTT,CASTQNTGELFF
TRBJ1-5,-,20,TRBV13,-,TGTGCCAGCAGACGTAGGGGACCCTTTGGAGAGACAGACCTTAATCAGCCCCAGCATTTT,CASRRRGPFGETDLNQPQHF
TRBJ1-2,-,16,TRBV5-1,many,TGCGCCAGCAGCCCGTTTGTTGGGGGTCACAACTATGGCTACACCTTC,CASSPFVGGHNYGYTF
TRBJ1-2,-,14,TRBV10-3,many,TGTGCCATCAGTGAACGACAGGACTCCTATGGCTACACCTTC,CAISERQDSYGYTF
TRBJ2-5,TRBD2,17,TRBV6-2/TRBV6-3,few,TGTGCCAGCAGGCCAAAGACTAGCGGGAGCCCTCAAGAGACCCAGTACTTC,CASRPKTSGSPQETQYF
TRBJ2-5,-,14,TRBV4-2,many,TGTGCCAGCAGCGGGCTAGGAGGGATGGAGACCCAGTACTTC,CASSGLGGMETQYF
TRBJ2-5,-,14,TRBV29-1,many,TGCAGCGTCCTTGGGTACCCGGGTGTGGAGACCCAGTACTTC,CSVLGYPGVETQYF
TRBJ2-2,TRBD2,18,TRBV4-3,many,TGCGCCAGCAGCCAAGATTGGGGACTAGCGGGGAACACCGGGGAGCTGTTTTTT,CASSQDWGLAGNTGELFF
TRBJ2-5,-,15,TRBV2,many,TGTGCCAGCAGTGAAGAACGACAGGCACAAGAGACCCAGTACTTC,CASSEERQAQETQYF
TRBJ1-1,-,15,TRBV19,-,TGTGCCAGTAACCCCATTGGCTTTTCTAACACTGAAGCTTTCTTT,CASNPIGFSNTEAFF
TRBJ1-2,-,15,TRBV4-2,many,TGTGCCAGCAGCCAAGCGTTAGGGCAGGTCTATGGCTACACCTTC,CASSQALGQVYGYTF
TRBJ1-1,-,11,TRBV2,many,TGTGCCAGCGTTGATACGATTGAAGCTTTCTTT,CASVDTIEAFF
TRBJ2-5,TRBD1,14,TRBV6-5,many,TGTGCCAGCAGTTACGACCAGGGGGATGAGACCCAGTACTTC,CASSYDQGDETQYF
TRBJ1-2,-,13,TRBV12-3/TRBV12-4,many,TGTGCCAGCAGTCTACAGGCTTTCGGCGGCTACACCTTC,CASSLQAFGGYTF
TRBJ2-1,-,12,TRBV7-2,many,TGTGCCAGCAGACTGGGGTTCGATGAGCAGTTCTTC,CASRLGFDEQFF
TRBJ2-5,-,14,TRBV4-1,many,TGCGCCAGCAGCCACCCTGGTCTGGGAGAGACCCAGTACTTC,CASSHPGLGETQYF